This T cell receptor (beta chain) came from a study of blood T cells in healthy people across ages. A second PCR, run for roughly 7 to 11 cycles, used a sample-barcoded 5' primer plus a J-beta primer mix. Through a template-switch adaptor with 12 random nucleotides, each cDNA molecule received a tag. TCRdb fed the 5' RACE reads into MiXCR, producing one record per CDR3 protein. The data show 1.6 million or so distinct CDR3 sequences, roughly 30% seen once. The origin of this receptor is a woman in her twenties or thirties in good health. Sequenced sample: blood.

CDR3 amino acids: CSLPGPKNTEAFF. The CDR3 nucleotides are TGCAGCCTACCGGGACCGAAGAACACTGAAGCTTTCTTT. The chain carries TRBV29-1 and TRBJ1-1, with D maybe TRBD1 (5 bases). There are 13 residues in the CDR3. Germline values: CDR1 SQVTM, CDR2 ANQGSEA. Trimming left V 8 bases short and J 1 base short, with 14 bases between.